The rows below give T cell receptor beta chains drawn from one sample of a study of blood T cell repertoires in COVID-19. The assay was immunoSEQ multiplex PCR, and TCRdb's table has in-frame clones only and misses some. This table has tens of thousands of clones, 60% to 85% appearing once. Specimen: peripheral blood. The receptor set was obtained from a man aged 65 to 85 with acute or convalescent COVID-19. Both conserved end residues are part of each CDR3. A D gene is named only where the DNA matches it firmly. Clone size is stated in some rows and not others, as once, few, many or a class when expanded.

>TRBJ2-2|TRBV7-8|TRBD1|NA
TGTGCCAGCAGCCCCAGGGGACAGTTCACCGGGGAGCTGTTTTTT
CASSPRGQFTGELFF
>TRBJ2-7|TRBV5-1|NA|NA
TGCGCCAGCAGCCTCGGGGTTATCTACGAGCAGTACTTC
CASSLGVIYEQYF
>TRBJ2-5|TRBV24-1|NA|NA
TGTGCCACCAGTCCCCGGACGGGGGAAGGGGAGACCCAGTACTTC
CATSPRTGEGETQYF
>TRBJ1-1|TRBV28|TRBD1|few
TGTGCCAGCAGTGCAACAGGGGGCGTGGGCACTGAAGCTTTCTTT
CASSATGGVGTEAFF
>TRBJ2-3|TRBV20-1|TRBD2|NA
TGCAGTGCTAGTGACCCTAGCGGGGGGGCCTTATTGGATACGCAGTATTTT
CSASDPSGGALLDTQYF
>TRBJ1-5|TRBV28|TRBD1|NA
TGTGCCAGCAGTTCGGACAGGGGCTTGATCCAGCCCCAGCATTTT
CASSSDRGLIQPQHF
>TRBJ2-7|TRBV27|TRBD2|NA
TGTGCCAGCAGTTTAGAGCTAGCGGACTCCTACGAGCAGTACTTC
CASSLELADSYEQYF
>TRBJ1-1|TRBV19|TRBD1|NA
TGTGCCAGTAGCTACCGGGACAGCCAAGCTTTCTTT
CASSYRDSQAFF
>TRBJ1-6|TRBV27|TRBD1|NA
TGTGCCAGCAGTTGGGGACAGGCGTCTAATTCACCCCTCCACTTT
CASSWGQASNSPLHF
>TRBJ2-7|TRBV24-1|TRBD1|NA
TGTGCCACCAGTGATCCCGGGACAGGGGGTCACGAGCAGTACTTC
CATSDPGTGGHEQYF
>TRBJ2-6|TRBV18|TRBD1|NA
TGTGCCAGCTCACTACAGGGGACGGGCTCTGGGGCCAACGTCCTGACTTTC
CASSLQGTGSGANVLTF
>TRBJ1-1|TRBV14|NA|NA
TGTGCCAGCAGCCTTAACTCTGAAGCTTTCTTT
CASSLNSEAFF
>TRBJ2-1|TRBV6-1|TRBD2|once
TGTGCCAGCAGTGAAAGCGGGACCTACAATGAGCAGTTCTTC
CASSESGTYNEQFF
>TRBJ2-5|TRBV9|TRBD1|NA
TGTGCCAGCAGCGTAGTGGGACAGGGCACGGAGACCCAGTACTTC
CASSVVGQGTETQYF
>TRBJ2-2|TRBV25-1|TRBD1|NA
TGTGCCAGCATGGTGGGACAGGGGGGCACCGGGGAGCTGTTTTTT
CASMVGQGGTGELFF
>TRBJ2-1|TRBV19|TRBD2|NA
TGTGCCAGTAGTTCACCCTATACTAGCGGGAGGCGGGATGAGCAGTTCTTC
CASSSPYTSGRRDEQFF
>TRBJ2-1|TRBV12-3/TRBV12-4|TRBD1|NA
TGTGCCAGCACGAAGGGACAGAGGCATGAGCAGTTCTTC
CASTKGQRHEQFF
>TRBJ1-1|TRBV7-9|NA|NA
TGTGCCAGCAGCTTAGTGCCGGAGACTGAAGCTTTCTTT
CASSLVPETEAFF
>TRBJ2-5|TRBV25-1|TRBD1|NA
TGTGCCAGCAGTCTCGGGGGACAGGGGGCGGAGACCCAGTACTTC
CASSLGGQGAETQYF
>TRBJ2-3|TRBV19|TRBD2|NA
TGTGCCAGTAGTCATGCCGGGACTAGCATAAGCACAGATACGCAGTATTTT
CASSHAGTSISTDTQYF
>TRBJ1-2|TRBV6-1|NA|NA
TGTGCCAGCAGTGAAGGGGGCGGCGGCTATGGCTACACCTTC
CASSEGGGGYGYTF
>TRBJ2-1|TRBV5-1|NA|NA
TGCGCCAGCAGCTTGAAGGGGCTGGACTCCTACAATGAGCAGTTCTTC
CASSLKGLDSYNEQFF
>TRBJ1-4|TRBV24-1|NA|NA
TGTGCCATCGAGACTTCTTATAATGAAAAACTGTTTTTT
CAIETSYNEKLFF
>TRBJ1-2|TRBV19|NA|NA
TGTGCCAGTAGTATAAGAGGCCAGTTCGGCTACACCTTC
CASSIRGQFGYTF
>TRBJ1-6|TRBV9|NA|NA
TGTGCCAGCAGCGTAGATGGGAGCTCCTATAATTCACCCCTCCACTTT
CASSVDGSSYNSPLHF
>TRBJ1-1|TRBV21-1|NA|NA
TGTGCCAGCTATTACAGGGGCCTGAGGAAAGGGACTGAAGCTTTCTTT
CASYYRGLRKGTEAFF
>TRBJ2-3|TRBV13|NA|NA
TGTGCCAGCAGCTTCAGCGCTAGACCTAGCACAGATACGCAGTATTTT
CASSFSARPSTDTQYF
>TRBJ2-1|TRBV5-4|TRBD2|once
TGTGCCAGCAGCTTCCGACTAGCGGACTACAATGAGCAGTTCTTC
CASSFRLADYNEQFF
>TRBJ2-5|TRBV2|TRBD1|few
TGTGCCAGCAGTGCACTAGCAGGGGGCGAGACCCAGTACTTC
CASSALAGGETQYF
>TRBJ2-1|TRBV7-2|TRBD2|NA
TGTGCCAGCAGCCACAGCGGGGAAGCCTACAATGAGCAGTTCTTC
CASSHSGEAYNEQFF
>TRBJ1-2|TRBV27|NA|NA
TGTGCCAGCAGTTTCGGGGGGCTCTATGGCTACACCTTC
CASSFGGLYGYTF
>TRBJ2-3|TRBV2|NA|few
TGTGCCAGCAGGGAACCGTTGGGCGGGGGCCCAGATACGCAGTATTTT
CASREPLGGGPDTQYF
>TRBJ1-2|TRBV4-1|NA|NA
TGCGCCAGCAGCCAAGTGGCCGGGGCTAACTATGGCTACACCTTC
CASSQVAGANYGYTF
>TRBJ1-1|TRBV2|TRBD1|NA
TGTGCCAGCAGCTTACAGGGGGCTAATCATGGCACTGAAGCTTTCTTT
CASSLQGANHGTEAFF
>TRBJ1-2|TRBV7-6|NA|NA
TGTGCCAGCAGCTTAGTGGCGGGTTTTGAGGATGGCTACACCTTC
CASSLVAGFEDGYTF
>TRBJ1-1|TRBV19|NA|NA
TGTGCCAGTAGTAGAGAGGGCGACACTGAAGCTTTCTTT
CASSREGDTEAFF
>TRBJ1-5|TRBV28|NA|NA
NA
CASSSSDGTIYSNQPQHF
>TRBJ1-1|TRBV18|NA|NA
TGTGCCAGCTCACCACAGGGGACACGGAACACTGAAGCTTTCTTT
CASSPQGTRNTEAFF
>TRBJ1-2|TRBV28|NA|medium-sized
TGTGCCAGCAGTTTTGGGCAGAACTATGGCTACACCTTC
CASSFGQNYGYTF
>TRBJ2-1|TRBV13|TRBD2|NA
TGTGCCAGCAGCCCCTTAGCGGGAGAGCTGCGGAAAGGGCCCTACAATGAGCAGTTCTTC
CASSPLAGELRKGPYNEQFF